A selection of T cell receptor beta chains follows, all from one sample in a study of T cells in Graves' hyperthyroidism and ophthalmopathy. TCRdb used MiXCR to reprocess the multiplex PCR reads, holding one entry per CDR3 protein. This table holds around 99,000 distinct CDR3 sequences, roughly 15% found once. The sample consisted of blood. These TCRs come from a woman aged 50 to 60 with Graves' hyperthyroidism. The CDR3 runs from the conserved cysteine through the conserved F or W. A D gene is named only where the DNA matches it firmly. The size entry is marked missing in some rows and otherwise reads once, few, many or a size class.

d_call,v_call,j_call,clone_size,cdr3_aa,cdr3_nt
-,TRBV7-2,TRBJ2-2,many,CASSLFQGGTGELFF,TGTGCCAGCAGCTTATTTCAGGGCGGCACCGGGGAGCTGTTTTTT
TRBD1,TRBV29-1,TRBJ2-5,many,CSVDTIETGTETQYF,TGCAGCGTTGACACAATCGAGACAGGGACGGAGACCCAGTACTTC
-,TRBV7-9,TRBJ2-5,many,CASSPLRETQYF,TGTGCCAGCAGCCCCCTGCGGGAGACCCAGTACTTC
-,TRBV2,TRBJ2-1,many,CASSRDEHSYNEQFF,TGTGCCAGCAGTCGGGACGAACACTCCTACAATGAGCAGTTCTTC
-,TRBV14,TRBJ1-2,-,CASSQVRTALPTSGYTF,TGTGCCAGCAGCCAAGTGAGGACAGCGCTTCCCACCTCAGGCTACACCTTC
-,TRBV29-1,TRBJ2-7,-,CSVGDGSYEQYF,TGCAGCGTAGGGGACGGATCCTACGAGCAGTACTTC
-,TRBV29-1,TRBJ1-2,many,CSVNANYGYTF,TGCAGCGTTAACGCTAACTATGGCTACACCTTC
-,TRBV7-9,TRBJ2-7,many,CASSLVGRFSYEQYF,TGTGCCAGCAGCTTAGTGGGACGGTTCTCCTACGAGCAGTACTTC
-,TRBV12-3/TRBV12-4,TRBJ2-7,many,CASSPGSEQYF,TGTGCCAGCAGTCCAGGGAGCGAGCAGTACTTC
TRBD2,TRBV5-8,TRBJ2-1,-,CASSLSASGRTYNEQFF,TGTGCCAGCAGCTTGTCAGCTAGCGGGAGGACATACAATGAGCAGTTCTTC
TRBD1,TRBV6-1,TRBJ1-5,many,CASRRTGPNQPQHF,TGTGCCAGCAGGAGGACAGGGCCCAATCAGCCCCAGCATTTT
-,TRBV5-1,TRBJ1-1,many,CASSLVQMAEAFF,TGCGCCAGCAGCTTGGTTCAAATGGCTGAAGCTTTCTTT
TRBD2,TRBV7-7,TRBJ2-5,many,CASSLGTSGRETQYF,TGTGCTAGCAGCCTAGGGACTAGCGGGAGAGAGACCCAGTACTTC
-,TRBV20-1,TRBJ2-3,many,CSASGGVRRGVDTQYF,TGCAGTGCTAGTGGGGGAGTACGTCGCGGTGTGGATACGCAGTATTTT
TRBD1,TRBV27,TRBJ1-1,many,CASSLTGTGLDTEAFF,TGTGCCAGCAGTTTAACCGGGACAGGGTTGGACACTGAAGCTTTCTTT
-,TRBV11-1,TRBJ2-7,-,CASSLDWGLFYEQYF,TGTGCCAGCAGCTTGGATTGGGGGCTCTTCTACGAGCAGTACTTC
-,TRBV18,TRBJ1-1,few,CASSPLTNTEAFF,TGTGCCAGCTCACCACTGACGAACACTGAAGCTTTCTTT
-,TRBV18,TRBJ2-2,many,CASSPWDTGELFF,TGTGCCAGCTCACCCTGGGACACCGGGGAGCTGTTTTTT
TRBD1,TRBV7-6,TRBJ2-7,many,CASSLGTGSYEQYF,TGTGCCAGCAGCCTCGGGACAGGCTCCTACGAGCAGTACTTC
-,TRBV7-8,TRBJ1-1,many,CASREGVGDTEAFF,TGTGCCAGCAGGGAAGGGGTGGGGGACACTGAAGCTTTCTTT
-,TRBV18,TRBJ1-2,-,CASSPLTVNYGYTF,TGTGCCAGCTCACCACTGACAGTCAACTATGGCTACACCTTC
-,TRBV2,TRBJ2-7,many,CASSPLVASLEQYF,TGTGCCAGCAGTCCCCTGGTAGCCTCGCTCGAGCAGTACTTC
-,TRBV19,TRBJ2-1,many,CASSIRRDEQFF,TGTGCCAGTAGTATACGTAGAGACGAGCAGTTCTTC
-,TRBV6-5,TRBJ2-7,many,CASSYSIRGVRSEQYF,TGTGCCAGCAGTTACTCGATCCGGGGAGTACGAAGCGAGCAGTACTTC
-,TRBV5-6,TRBJ1-2,-,CASSLEPDSHYGYTF,TGTGCCAGCAGCTTGGAGCCTGACAGCCACTATGGCTACACCTTC
TRBD2,TRBV2,TRBJ2-7,-,CASQVSGALEQYF,TGTGCCAGTCAAGTAAGCGGGGCCTTAGAGCAGTACTTC
-,TRBV18,TRBJ2-3,many,CASSPGLAPDTQYF,TGTGCCAGCTCACCCGGACTGGCACCGGATACGCAGTATTTT
-,TRBV15,TRBJ1-1,many,CATDEGGMNTEAFF,TGTGCCACCGACGAGGGGGGGATGAACACTGAAGCTTTCTTT
-,TRBV12-3/TRBV12-4,TRBJ1-5,many,CASSLSRRQPQHF,TGTGCCAGCAGTTTATCCAGGCGTCAGCCCCAGCATTTT
-,TRBV20-1,TRBJ2-1,-,CSARKGGTWHEQFF,TGCAGTGCTAGAAAGGGGGGGACTTGGCATGAGCAGTTCTTC
TRBD2,TRBV19,TRBJ2-2,few,CASSRTSGRMNTGELFF,TGTGCCAGTAGTAGGACTAGCGGGAGGATGAACACCGGGGAGCTGTTTTTT
-,TRBV3-1,TRBJ1-4,-,CASSLRGATNEKLFF,TGTGCCAGCAGCCTGAGGGGGGCGACTAATGAAAAACTGTTTTTT
-,TRBV10-3,TRBJ2-2,few,CAITGGTYTGELFF,TGTGCCATCACGGGCGGGACATACACCGGGGAGCTGTTTTTT
-,TRBV3-1,TRBJ2-7,many,CASSQASVEQYF,TGTGCCAGCAGCCAAGCGAGCGTCGAGCAGTACTTC
TRBD2,TRBV5-1,TRBJ2-1,-,CASSFGGTSGINEQFF,TGCGCCAGCAGCTTCGGCGGGACTAGCGGGATAAATGAGCAGTTCTTC
-,TRBV2,TRBJ1-2,many,CASGGGYGYTF,TGTGCCAGCGGGGGGGGGTATGGCTACACCTTC
-,TRBV27,TRBJ2-5,many,CASSLSRQGETQYF,TGTGCCAGCAGTTTATCTCGCCAAGGGGAGACCCAGTACTTC
TRBD2,TRBV30,TRBJ2-3,many,CAWIRRTSGRALVEQYF,TGTGCCTGGATTCGAAGAACTAGCGGGAGGGCCCTCGTCGAGCAGTATTTT
TRBD1,TRBV6-1,TRBJ1-2,few,CASSEQGANYGYTF,TGTGCCAGCAGTGAACAGGGGGCTAACTATGGCTACACCTTC
-,TRBV4-2,TRBJ1-4,-,CASSQVEGDEKLFF,TGTGCCAGCAGCCAGGTGGAGGGGGATGAAAAACTGTTTTTT
TRBD1,TRBV9,TRBJ2-3,many,CASSAGQGRTDTQYF,TGTGCCAGCAGCGCCGGACAGGGGAGAACAGATACGCAGTATTTT
TRBD2,TRBV19,TRBJ2-1,many,CASSPSGGYLNNEQFF,TGTGCCAGTAGTCCCAGCGGGGGATACCTAAACAATGAGCAGTTCTTC
TRBD1,TRBV2,TRBJ1-1,-,CASDTSRQTGITEAFF,TGTGCCAGCGATACATCACGTCAGACAGGGATCACTGAAGCTTTCTTT
-,TRBV2,TRBJ2-2,many,CASVGEGTGELFF,TGTGCCAGCGTCGGAGAAGGCACCGGGGAGCTGTTTTTT
-,TRBV28,TRBJ1-5,-,CASSVGSGYRQPQHF,TGTGCCAGCAGCGTAGGGTCGGGGTACCGGCAGCCCCAGCATTTT
-,TRBV5-1,TRBJ2-1,-,CASSFGYNEQFF,TGCGCCAGCAGCTTTGGATACAATGAGCAGTTCTTC
-,TRBV28,TRBJ2-2,-,CASSLQGPFGELFF,TGTGCCAGCAGTTTACAGGGCCCGTTCGGGGAGCTGTTTTTT
TRBD2,TRBV20-1,TRBJ2-3,many,CSARVFGTSGRAPDTQYF,TGCAGTGCTAGAGTTTTCGGGACTAGCGGGAGGGCCCCAGATACGCAGTATTTT
-,TRBV18,TRBJ2-5,many,CASSPQKETQYF,TGTGCCAGCTCACCACAGAAAGAGACCCAGTACTTC
TRBD1,TRBV28,TRBJ1-5,many,CASTRGDRVGNQPQHF,TGTGCCAGCACCCGCGGTGACAGGGTGGGCAATCAGCCCCAGCATTTT